Below are 14 T cell receptor beta chains sequenced from a single sample in a study of T cell repertoires in cytomegalovirus infection. TCRdb fed the reads into MiXCR, producing one record per CDR3 protein. In the table there are 150,000 or so distinct CDR3 sequences, 23% of which are singletons. The specimen was PBMCs. The source is a human donor in good health (CMV status not recorded). Some clones in this sample may be carry-over from other donors' samples.

This clonotype showed up just a few times. V usage is TRBV23-1 and J usage is TRBJ1-1; 7 positions agree with TRBD1. TRBV23-1 is placed among ORFs of uncertain function. Germline trimming cut 2 bases from V and 5 bases from J; bases unmatched to any gene: 26. This CDR3 has 21 amino acids. In DNA, the CDR3 is TGCGCCAGCAGTCAACTCATGGGAACGGCAGGGGGTCCCAAGGGGAGTACTGAAGCTTTCTTT. Translation gives CASSQLMGTAGGPKGSTEAFF.

By share, this clonotype counts as medium-sized. The chain couples TRBV7-2 to TRBJ1-2; 11 nucleotides line up with TRBD1. This CDR3 contains 15 residues. V shed 2 bases and J 7 bases; nucleotides not matched to a gene: 6. Germline CDR1 SGHTA, CDR2 FQGNSA. CDR3 residues: CASSLIRDRGTGYTF. DNA for the CDR3: TGTGCCAGCAGCTTAATTCGGGACAGGGGGACTGGCTACACCTTC.

The chain uses TRBV20-1 and TRBJ2-2; 9 nucleotides match TRBD1. CDR3 size: 14 residues. Germline V gene data show CDR1 as DFQATT and CDR2 as SNEGSKA (reference sequence). V gave up 4 bases and J gave up 4 bases; unmatched junction bases: 4. The CDR3 DNA reads as TGCAGTGCTATGGGACAGGGCTCCACCGGGGAGCTGTTTTTT. Translation gives CSAMGQGSTGELFF.

Remarks on this clonotype: At one boundary the junction diverges from the germline segment, which might be a read error. This CDR3 is CDSSQESRGAANTVERFF. The CDR3 nucleotides are TGCGACAGCAGCCAAGAGTCCCGGGGGGCGGCGAACACCGTGGAGCGGTTTTTT. The chain joins TRBV4-1 to TRBJ2-2, with D maybe TRBD2 (7 bases). In germline, CDR1 is MGHRA, CDR2 YSYEKL. The CDR3 runs 18 residues.

This clonotype has a count of ten or more. The chain links TRBV7-6 to TRBJ2-3; TRBD1 aligns across 7 bases. Germline trimming cut 7 bases from V and 4 bases from J; bases unmatched to any gene: 8. The germline gives CDR1 SGHVS, CDR2 FNYEAQ. This CDR3 region has 14 residues. In DNA form, the CDR3 reads TGTGCCAGCACCCTGACAGGGTGGGCAGATACGCAGTATTTT. This codes for CASTLTGWADTQYF.

CDR3 in DNA: TGCAGCGCCGGGACAGTCAACAATGAGCAGTTCTTC. Encoded protein: CSAGTVNNEQFF. The chain employs TRBV29-1 and TRBJ2-1; 7 bases agree with TRBD1. Trimming removed 7 bases from V and 5 bases from J; junction bases left unmatched: 5. CDR1 and CDR2 from the germline V gene are SQVTM and ANQGSEA. The CDR3 is 12 amino acids.

The chain joins TRBV7-2 to TRBJ1-5, with 7 bases lining up with TRBD1. The length of the CDR3 is 15 residues. Per germline, CDR1 SGHTA and CDR2 FQGNSA. Unmatched junction bases numbered 7, after V lost 1 base and J lost 7 bases. The CDR3, as DNA: TGTGCCAGCAGCTTAGACACAGGGGAAGGCCAGCCCCAGCATTTT. This translates into CASSLDTGEGQPQHF.

This clonotype was seen at least ten times. This rearrangement joins TRBV7-8 to TRBJ2-2, with 7 bases fitting TRBD1. Per germline, CDR1 SGHVS and CDR2 FQNEAQ. The V gene end was trimmed by 2 bases and the J gene end by 4 bases; junction bases not matched to a gene: 7. This CDR3 region has 16 residues. CDR3 bases: TGTGCCAGCAGCTTAAACAGGGGTACAGGCACCGGGGAGCTGTTTTTT. Its translation: CASSLNRGTGTGELFF.

This clonotype was counted ten times or more. This chain links TRBV11-2 with TRBJ1-1; D is possibly TRBD1 (5 bases). Germline V CDR1 and CDR2: SGHAT, FQNNGV. V was pared by 3 bases and J by 1 base, with 9 bases between. The CDR3 contains 14 residues. This CDR3 is CASSFGGGNTEAFF. CDR3 DNA: TGTGCCAGCAGCTTTGGGGGAGGGAACACTGAAGCTTTCTTT.

Here the CDR3 DNA reads TGTGCCAGCAGCGTAGCACCGGGACAGGGTGATGAAAAACTGTTTTTT. Amino acid sequence: CASSVAPGQGDEKLFF. This chain links TRBV9 with TRBJ1-4, with 9 bases fitting TRBD1. This CDR3 comprises 16 residues. Losses at the gene ends were 0 bases for V and 6 bases for J; bases not matched to a gene: 6. Germline V gene data show CDR1 as SGDLS and CDR2 as YYNGEE. The full variable domain, with the rest looked up from reference TRBV9 and TRBJ1-4, is DSGVTQTPKHLITATGQRVTLRCSPRSGDLSVYWYQQSLDQGLQFLIQYYNGEERAKGNILERFSAQQFPDLHSELNLSSLELGDSALYFCASSVAPGQGDEKLFFGSGTQLSVL.

The CDR3 nucleotides read TGTGCCAGCACCCCATCCGTGGATGAAAACATTCAGTACTTC. Amino acid sequence: CASTPSVDENIQYF. The genes are TRBV6-2 or TRBV6-3 and TRBJ2-4; no firm D call. Trimming left V 7 bases short and J 5 bases short, with 15 bases between. CDR1 and CDR2 from the germline V gene are MNHEY and SVGEGT. The CDR3 consists of 14 residues.

This clonotype was observed a few times. The chain combines TRBV7-3 with TRBJ2-5, with TRBD2 matching 11 bases. Germline V gene sequence: CDR1 SGHTA, CDR2 FQGTGA. J lost 5 bases, V lost 5 bases, and 7 bases had no gene match. The CDR3 covers 15 residues. The CDR3 is CASSLSGGAEETQYF. The DNA for the CDR3 is TGTGCCAGCAGCCTTAGCGGGGGGGCCGAGGAGACCCAGTACTTC.

There are a few counts of this clonotype. This chain joins TRBV11-3 and TRBJ2-3, with D perhaps matching TRBD1 or TRBD2 (6 bases each). Trimming left V 3 bases short and J 4 bases short, with 17 bases between. Germline V gene lookup returns CDR1 SGHNT and CDR2 YENEEA. The CDR3 runs to 16 residues. CDR3 amino acids: CASSLGQGGSADTQYF. The CDR3 region has the DNA TGTGCCAGCAGCTTGGGTCAAGGGGGGAGCGCAGATACGCAGTATTTT.

The CDR3: CAIRRELSYNEQFF. CDR3 DNA sequence: TGTGCCATCAGACGCGAACTCTCCTACAATGAGCAGTTCTTC. V gene TRBV10-3 combines with J gene TRBJ2-1, with D hard to call. This CDR3 region has 14 residues. Between the trimmed V and J ends, which lost 6 bases and 0 bases, there was a span of 9 bases. Germline CDR1 reads ENHRY; CDR2 reads SYGVKD.